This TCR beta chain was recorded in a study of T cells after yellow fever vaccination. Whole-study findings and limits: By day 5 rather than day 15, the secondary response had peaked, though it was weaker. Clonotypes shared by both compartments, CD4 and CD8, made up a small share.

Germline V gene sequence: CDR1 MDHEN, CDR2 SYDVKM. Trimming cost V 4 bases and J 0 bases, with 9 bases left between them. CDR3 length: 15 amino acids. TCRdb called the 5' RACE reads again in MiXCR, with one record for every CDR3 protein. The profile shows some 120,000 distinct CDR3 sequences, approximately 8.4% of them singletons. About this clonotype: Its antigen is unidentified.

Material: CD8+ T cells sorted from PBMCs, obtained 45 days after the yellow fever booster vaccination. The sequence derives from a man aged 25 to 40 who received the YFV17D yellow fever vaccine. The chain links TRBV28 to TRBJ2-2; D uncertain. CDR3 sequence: CASSSPLANTGELFF. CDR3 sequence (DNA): TGTGCCAGCAGTTCACCCTTAGCGAACACCGGGGAGCTGTTTTTT.